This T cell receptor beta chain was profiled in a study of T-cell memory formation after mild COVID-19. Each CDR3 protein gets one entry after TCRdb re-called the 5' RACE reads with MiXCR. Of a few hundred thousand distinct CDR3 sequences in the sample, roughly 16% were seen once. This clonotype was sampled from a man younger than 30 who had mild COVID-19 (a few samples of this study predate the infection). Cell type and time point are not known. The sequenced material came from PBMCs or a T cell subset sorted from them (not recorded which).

The DNA of the CDR3 is TGTGCCAGCGGAGGACTAGCGGGACCCGAAGAGACCCAGTACTTC. Protein: CASGGLAGPEETQYF. The V gene is TRBV2, the J gene TRBJ2-5; 12 bases are shared with TRBD2. The CDR3 contains 15 residues. The V segment lost 8 bases and the J segment 3 bases; nucleotides outside the gene matches: 7. Per the germline V gene, CDR1 is SNHLY and CDR2 is FYNNEI.